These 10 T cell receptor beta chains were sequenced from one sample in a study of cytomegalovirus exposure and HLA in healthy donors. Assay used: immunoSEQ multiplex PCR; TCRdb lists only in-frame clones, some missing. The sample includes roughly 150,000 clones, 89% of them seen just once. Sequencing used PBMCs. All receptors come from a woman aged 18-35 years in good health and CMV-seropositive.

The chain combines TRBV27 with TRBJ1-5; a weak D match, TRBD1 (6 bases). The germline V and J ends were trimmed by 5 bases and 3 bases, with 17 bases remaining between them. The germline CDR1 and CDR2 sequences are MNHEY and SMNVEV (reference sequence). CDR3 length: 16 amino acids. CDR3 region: CASSIRATGTNQPQHF. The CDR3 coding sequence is TGTGCCAGCAGTATACGGGCCACAGGGACCAATCAGCCCCAGCATTTT.

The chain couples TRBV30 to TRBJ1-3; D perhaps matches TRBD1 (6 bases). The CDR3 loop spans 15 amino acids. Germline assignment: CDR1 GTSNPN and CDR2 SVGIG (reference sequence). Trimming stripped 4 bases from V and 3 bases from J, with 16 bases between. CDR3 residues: CAWKGRGIGGNTIYF. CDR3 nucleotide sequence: TGTGCCTGGAAAGGAAGGGGGATCGGTGGAAACACCATATATTTT. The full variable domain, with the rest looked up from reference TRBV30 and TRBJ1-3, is SQTIHQWPATLVQPVGSPLSLECTVEGTSNPNLYWYRQAAGRGLQLLFYSVGIGQISSEVPQNLSASRPQDRQFILSSKKLLLSDSGFYLCAWKGRGIGGNTIYFGEGSWLTVV.

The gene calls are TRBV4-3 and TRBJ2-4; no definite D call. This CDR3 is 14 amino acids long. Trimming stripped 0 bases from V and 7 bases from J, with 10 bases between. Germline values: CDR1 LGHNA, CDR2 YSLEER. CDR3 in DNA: TGCGCCAGCAGCCAAGAACCAGGTGGGAACATTCAGTACTTC. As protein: CASSQEPGGNIQYF.

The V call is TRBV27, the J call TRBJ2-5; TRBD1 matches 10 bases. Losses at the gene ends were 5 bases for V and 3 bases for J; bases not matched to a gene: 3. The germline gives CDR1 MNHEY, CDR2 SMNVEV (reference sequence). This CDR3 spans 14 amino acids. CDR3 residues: CASSRGQGKETQYF. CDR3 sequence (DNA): TGTGCCAGCAGTCGGGGACAGGGGAAAGAGACCCAGTACTTC.

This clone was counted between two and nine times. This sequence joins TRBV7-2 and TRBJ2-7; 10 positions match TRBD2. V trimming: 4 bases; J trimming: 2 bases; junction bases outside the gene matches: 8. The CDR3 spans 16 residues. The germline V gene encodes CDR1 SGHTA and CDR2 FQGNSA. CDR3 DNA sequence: TGTGCCAGCAGCTCCGGACTAGCGGCGGGGACCTACGAGCAGTACTTC. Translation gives CASSSGLAAGTYEQYF.

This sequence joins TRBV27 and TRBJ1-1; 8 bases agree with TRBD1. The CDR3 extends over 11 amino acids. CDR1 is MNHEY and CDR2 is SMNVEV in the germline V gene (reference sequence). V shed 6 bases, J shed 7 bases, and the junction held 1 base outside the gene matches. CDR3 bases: TGTGCCAGCAGAGACAGGGGTGAAGCTTTCTTT. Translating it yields CASRDRGEAFF.

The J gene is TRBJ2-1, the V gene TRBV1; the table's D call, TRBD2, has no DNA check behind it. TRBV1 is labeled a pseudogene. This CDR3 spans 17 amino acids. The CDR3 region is CTSTNKRSGRRYNEQFF. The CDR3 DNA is TGCACCAGCACCAATAAGCGGAGCGGGAGGAGGTACAATGAGCAGTTCTTC.

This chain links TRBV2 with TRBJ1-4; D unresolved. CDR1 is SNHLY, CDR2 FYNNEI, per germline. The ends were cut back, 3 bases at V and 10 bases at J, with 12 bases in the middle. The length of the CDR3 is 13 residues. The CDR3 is CASSEAGLLKLFF. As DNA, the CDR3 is TGTGCCAGCAGTGAGGCAGGTCTGTTAAAACTGTTTTTT.

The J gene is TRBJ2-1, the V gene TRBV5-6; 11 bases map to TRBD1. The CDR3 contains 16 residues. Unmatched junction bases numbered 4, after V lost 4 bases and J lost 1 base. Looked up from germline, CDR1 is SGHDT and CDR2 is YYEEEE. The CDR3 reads CASSKGTGGSYNEQFF. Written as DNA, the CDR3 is TGTGCCAGCAGCAAGGGGACAGGGGGTTCCTACAATGAGCAGTTCTTC.

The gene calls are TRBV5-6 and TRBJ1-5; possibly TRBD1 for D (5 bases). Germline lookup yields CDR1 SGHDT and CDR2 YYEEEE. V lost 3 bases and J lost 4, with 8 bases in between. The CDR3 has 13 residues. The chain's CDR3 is CASSSHRNQPQHF. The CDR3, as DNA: TGTGCCAGCAGCTCCCACAGGAATCAGCCCCAGCATTTT. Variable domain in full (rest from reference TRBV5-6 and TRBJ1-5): DAGVTQSPTHLIKTRGQQVTLRCSPKSGHDTVSWYQQALGQGPQFIFQYYEEEERQRGNFPDRFSGHQFPNYSSELNVNALLLGDSALYLCASSSHRNQPQHFGDGTRLSIL.